This T cell receptor (beta chain) stems from a study of T-cell memory formation after mild COVID-19. The CDR3 runs 18 residues. Germline V gene data show CDR1 as SGDLS and CDR2 as YYNGEE. Trimming took 2 bases from V and 6 from J; bases not matched to a gene: 12. In the case of this clonotype: The antigen is not known.

TCRdb ran MiXCR on the 5' RACE reads and lists one entry per CDR3 protein. The sample holds approximately 300,000 distinct CDR3 sequences; 7.5% to 9.5% are singletons and the top ten take approximately 23%. Whole-study findings and limits: Memory sampled before infection contained some responding clones, suggesting cross-reactive memory joined.

This chain uses TRBV9 with TRBJ2-2; 11 bases agree with TRBD1. Source material: PBMCs or a T cell subset sorted from them (not recorded which). This receptor was identified in a young man who had mild COVID-19 (a few samples of this study predate the infection). Cell type and time point are not known. The CDR3 DNA reads TGTGCCAGCAGCGTTAGAGCACGGGACAGGGGGAGGGCCGGGGAGCTGTTTTTT. As protein: CASSVRARDRGRAGELFF.